Sequencing of this T cell receptor beta chain was carried out in a study of T cells after yellow fever vaccination. Study-wide context: Where fractions had low cell numbers, libraries were prepared from them with the SMART-Seq v4 Ultra Low Input RNA kit. Study-wide results and limits: Faster peaking, at day 5 versus 15, marked a secondary response that was weaker. Post-booster repertoires contained most primary-vaccination clones again (roughly 95% CD4, about 88% CD8).

TCRdb re-called the 5' RACE reads with MiXCR, one entry per CDR3 protein. Seen here are approximately 340,000 distinct CDR3 sequences, roughly 8.7% observed once, and the top ten hold about a sixth. The V gene's germline CDR1 is DFQATT and CDR2 SNEGSKA (reference sequence). This CDR3 comprises 15 residues. V shed 0 bases and J shed 0 bases, with 11 bases lying between them. This clonotype turned up a few times. The antigen is unknown. This chain joins TRBV20-1 and TRBJ1-1; D not resolved. This specimen consisted of PBMCs, obtained on the day of the first yellow fever vaccination. This receptor was taken from a man aged 18-30 years who received the YFV17D yellow fever vaccine. CDR3 coding DNA: TGCAGTGCTAGAGATGTTGTGTACATGAACACTGAAGCTTTCTTT. It codes for CSARDVVYMNTEAFF.